The clone carrying this TCR beta chain is large. This record comes from a study of tumor-infiltrating lymphocytes in oesophageal squamous cell carcinoma. TCRdb itself ran the PCR reads through MiXCR, one entry per CDR3 protein. This table has about 13,000 distinct CDR3 sequences, around 56% appearing once. The source of this sequence is a female donor with esophageal squamous cell carcinoma. Material for sequencing was blood.

CDR3 region: CASKEGGGLIYGYTF. CDR3 DNA: TGTGCCAGCAAAGAAGGGGGCGGCCTTATCTATGGCTACACCTTC. The rearrangement links TRBV6-1 to TRBJ1-2; 7 bases line up with TRBD1. The CDR3 sequence is 15 residues long. Germline V gene sequence: CDR1 MNHNS, CDR2 SASEGT. Trimming at V came to 7 bases and at J to 4 bases, leaving 12 bases not matched to a gene.